One and the same sample provided the 26 T cell receptor beta chains below, sequenced in a study of STAT5B mutations in CD4+ large granular lymphocyte leukemia. TCRdb's copy holds only in-frame clones and misses some; the assay was immunoSEQ multiplex PCR. The data hold over 30,000 clones, with 76% observed a single time. The material sequenced was CD4+ T cells from blood buffy coats. The receptors here all came from a human donor in good health.

The chain joins TRBV10-3 to TRBJ1-1, with a tentative D call TRBD1 (5 bases). This CDR3 has 17 amino acids. The V and J ends lost 0 bases and 1 base respectively, with 15 bases between them. CDR1 and CDR2 (germline): ENHRY, SYGVKD. The CDR3 nucleotides are TGTGCCATCAGTGAGTCGGCCCCACAGGCTACGAACACTGAAGCTTTCTTT. Translated, it gives CAISESAPQATNTEAFF.

This clone has just a few counts. The V call is TRBV18, the J call TRBJ2-3, with D possibly being TRBD2 (6 bases). Germline V gene lookup returns CDR1 KGHSH and CDR2 LQKENI. V dropped 5 bases and J dropped 0 bases, with 18 bases sitting between them. The length of the CDR3 is 17 residues. CDR3: CASSSSTSLPSTDTQYF. CDR3 nucleotides: TGTGCCAGCTCATCATCTACTAGCCTGCCGAGCACAGATACGCAGTATTTT.

The V call is TRBV7-2, the J call TRBJ1-6; D is uncertain. The CDR3 has 12 amino acids. Germline CDR1 SGHTA, CDR2 FQGNSA. Trimming stripped 1 base from V and 5 bases from J, with 0 bases between. The CDR3 region is CASSLDNSPLHF. The CDR3 DNA is TGTGCCAGCAGCTTAGATAATTCACCCCTCCACTTT.

The genes are TRBV29-1 and TRBJ2-7, with D hard to call. V was pared by 3 bases and J by 7 bases, with 16 bases between. Germline CDR1 is SQVTM and CDR2 is ANQGSEA. This CDR3 is 13 amino acids long. Written as DNA, the CDR3 is TGCAGCGTTGACTTGGGATTTGGGTATGAGCAGTACTTC. It encodes CSVDLGFGYEQYF.

V is TRBV29-1 and J is TRBJ2-5; 14 bases are shared with TRBD2. J was trimmed by 4 bases and V by 5 bases; bases with no gene match: 9. Germline values: CDR1 SQVTM, CDR2 ANQGSEA. This CDR3 comprises 16 residues. The CDR3 loop is CSVLGLAGEPGETQYF. CDR3 DNA sequence: TGCAGCGTTTTGGGACTAGCGGGAGAGCCGGGAGAGACCCAGTACTTC.

The chain recombines TRBV9 with TRBJ1-2; possibly TRBD1 for D (6 bases). The CDR3 is 14 residues long. The V end was cut by 0 bases, the J end by 4 bases, with 10 bases between. The germline CDR1 and CDR2 sequences are SGDLS and YYNGEE. The CDR3 DNA reads TGTGCCAGCAGCGTAGAACAGGGCATCTATGGCTACACCTTC. It specifies CASSVEQGIYGYTF.

This rearrangement joins TRBV7-2 to TRBJ2-1; unclear D gene. The germline V gene has CDR1 SGHTA and CDR2 FQGNSA. This CDR3 has 14 residues. Trimming cost V 7 bases and J 2 bases, with 12 bases left between them. CDR3 in amino acids: CASNPGGAYNEQFF. In nucleotides, the CDR3 is TGTGCCAGCAACCCGGGTGGGGCCTACAATGAGCAGTTCTTC.

Here the CDR3 DNA reads TGCGCCAGCAGCACAGCAACTAATGAAAAACTGTTTTTT. Translating gives CASSTATNEKLFF. The chain recombines TRBV4-1 with TRBJ1-4; D is uncertain. The CDR3 sequence is 13 residues long. Germline CDR1 reads MGHRA; CDR2 reads YSYEKL. Trimming shortened V by 5 bases and J by 0 bases, and 4 bases separated the two germline ends.

This clone was detected only a few times. DNA of the CDR3: TGTGCCAGCAGCTTTGCAGGCAATCAGCCCCAGCATTTT. It specifies CASSFAGNQPQHF. The chain couples TRBV5-6 to TRBJ1-5, with unresolved D. The CDR3 consists of 13 residues. Trimming removed 2 bases from V and 2 bases from J, with 5 bases in between. Germline CDR1 SGHDT, CDR2 YYEEEE.

The count of this clone is one. The V gene is TRBV4-3, the J gene TRBJ2-2, with D possibly being TRBD1 or TRBD2 (5 bases each). This CDR3 contains 16 residues. From germline, CDR1 is LGHNA and CDR2 YSLEER. Trimming removed 5 bases at V and 0 bases at J, with 13 bases between. The CDR3 DNA reads as TGCGCCAGCAGCTCTGACGGGGACGCGAACACCGGGGAGCTGTTTTTT. Residues: CASSSDGDANTGELFF.

This sequence joins TRBV7-9 and TRBJ2-1; TRBD2 might be the D (5 bases). The CDR3 is 14 residues long. CDR1 is SEHNR, CDR2 FQNEAQ, per germline (reference sequence). Deletions cut 5 bases from V and 8 bases from J, with 16 bases between. DNA for the CDR3: TGTGCCAGCAGCCCCGGGGTAGCGAAACATGAGCAGTTCTTC. It yields the protein CASSPGVAKHEQFF.

V and J are TRBV7-2 and TRBJ1-3; 8 bases map to TRBD1. The germline CDR1 and CDR2 sequences are SGHTA and FQGNSA. The trim removed 4 bases at V and 2 bases at J, leaving 4 bases unmatched. This CDR3 contains 15 residues. The CDR3 protein is CASSSDRAPGNTIYF. CDR3 sequence (DNA): TGTGCCAGCAGCTCGGACAGGGCTCCTGGAAACACCATATATTTT.

The rearrangement uses TRBV4-1 and TRBJ2-1, with 8 bases fitting TRBD2. The germline gives CDR1 MGHRA, CDR2 YSYEKL. The CDR3 is 16 residues long. V was pared by 3 bases and J by 0 bases, with 4 bases of the junction left unmatched. The CDR3 DNA reads TGCGCCAGCAGCCAGCCTCTAGCGGGCTCCTACAATGAGCAGTTCTTC. This gives the protein CASSQPLAGSYNEQFF.

This clone was detected only once. This chain uses TRBV19 with TRBJ2-2; the D is unclear. The CDR3 has 16 residues. Germline V gene sequence: CDR1 LNHDA, CDR2 SQIVND (reference sequence). Trimming took 5 bases from V and 4 from J, leaving 17 bases between them. As DNA, the CDR3 is TGTGCCAGTAGTCTGAATCATCAAAGTCCCACCGGGGAGCTGTTTTTT. This gives the protein CASSLNHQSPTGELFF.

V is TRBV18 and J is TRBJ2-7; TRBD1 is a possible D gene (6 bases). The V end lost 3 bases, the J end lost 6 bases, and 30 bases lay between the germline ends. CDR3 size: 19 residues. Looked up from germline, CDR1 is KGHSH and CDR2 is LQKENI. The CDR3 loop reads CASSPYLGIIQGKGAEQYF. The CDR3 DNA follows: TGTGCCAGCTCACCGTACCTCGGCATCATACAGGGCAAGGGAGCCGAGCAGTACTTC.

The chain recombines TRBV18 with TRBJ2-2; TRBD1 aligns across 9 bases. CDR1 KGHSH and CDR2 LQKENI come from the germline V gene. Trimming at V came to 5 bases and at J to 4 bases, leaving 2 bases not matched to a gene. CDR3 length: 14 amino acids. The CDR3, as DNA: TGTGCCAGCTCATCGGGACAGGGCACCGGGGAGCTGTTTTTT. The encoded protein is CASSSGQGTGELFF.

This clone is a singleton in its sample. J is TRBJ2-5 and V is TRBV29-1; D might be TRBD1 (6 bases). Trimming stripped 6 bases from V and 0 bases from J, with 8 bases between. This CDR3 is built from 12 residues. Germline loops: CDR1 SQVTM, CDR2 ANQGSEA. The CDR3 region is CSVGQHQETQYF. CDR3 nucleotide sequence: TGCAGCGTCGGACAGCACCAAGAGACCCAGTACTTC.

There are a few counts of this clone. This chain's CDR3 is CASSQLSYNEQFF. The DNA for the CDR3 is TGCGCCAGCAGCCAACTCTCCTACAATGAGCAGTTCTTC. The chain recombines TRBV4-1 with TRBJ2-1; no firm D call. The CDR3 is 13 residues long. V was pared by 2 bases and J by 0 bases, with 2 bases between. Germline assignment: CDR1 MGHRA and CDR2 YSYEKL.

This chain joins TRBV14 and TRBJ2-2, with TRBD1 matching over 8 bases. The CDR3 covers 16 residues. The junction had 9 bases not matched to a gene; V was cut back by 3 bases and J by 6 bases. Germline V CDR1 and CDR2: SGHDN, FVKESK. CDR3 sequence (DNA): TGTGCCAGCAGCCACGTTACAGGGGGTTTCGCCGGGGAGCTGTTTTTT. Translation gives CASSHVTGGFAGELFF.

The rearrangement links TRBV7-6 to TRBJ2-7; D is ambiguous. This CDR3 has 14 amino acids. The V gene's germline CDR1 is SGHVS and CDR2 FNYEAQ. The V gene lost 2 bases and the J gene lost 1 base, with 9 bases spanning the gap. The CDR3 spells CASSLIRGSYEQYF. CDR3 DNA: TGTGCCAGCAGCTTAATACGAGGTTCCTACGAGCAGTACTTC.

The chain is built from TRBV11-3 and TRBJ2-1; D tentatively fits TRBD1 or TRBD2 (5 bases each). Germline V gene sequence: CDR1 SGHNT, CDR2 YENEEA. This CDR3 comprises 16 residues. V was clipped by 4 bases and J by 0 bases, with 13 bases between them. In DNA, the CDR3 is TGTGCCAGCAGCTCCGACCCGGGACCCTCCTACAATGAGCAGTTCTTC. Translated, it gives CASSSDPGPSYNEQFF.

There are a few counts of this clone. Here the CDR3 reads CASSLAEGSYGYTF. Written as DNA, the CDR3 is TGTGCCAGCAGCTTAGCGGAGGGGAGCTATGGCTACACCTTC. The genes are TRBV7-9 and TRBJ1-2; tentatively, D is TRBD1 (5 bases). Germline V gene data show CDR1 as SEHNR and CDR2 as FQNEAQ (reference sequence). The ends were cut back, 0 bases at V and 4 bases at J, with 9 bases in the middle. The CDR3 contains 14 residues.

This chain connects TRBV6-1 to TRBJ2-7, with D tentatively TRBD1 (5 bases). This CDR3 is 16 amino acids long. From germline, CDR1 is MNHNS and CDR2 SASEGT. Trimming removed 0 bases from V and 2 bases from J, with 14 bases in between. As DNA, the CDR3 is TGTGCCAGCAGTGAAGCGGGGCAGGTCGTTCCCTACGAGCAGTACTTC. It encodes CASSEAGQVVPYEQYF.

The V and J genes are TRBV18 and TRBJ2-7; 9 bases are a match to TRBD2. CDR3 length equals 15 residues. Germline CDR1 is KGHSH and CDR2 is LQKENI. The ends lost 6 bases at V and 7 bases at J; junction bases unmatched: 13. CDR3 protein: CASSVKEAGGGEQYF. CDR3 bases: TGTGCCAGCTCCGTAAAAGAGGCGGGAGGGGGAGAGCAGTACTTC.

This clone was counted a single time. The junction shows a germline mismatch at one end, possibly a read error. This chain connects TRBV27 to TRBJ2-3; 10 bases are a match to TRBD1. CDR3 length equals 15 residues. Germline CDR1 MNHEY, CDR2 SMNVEV (reference sequence). The CDR3 loop is CASFGTGVLPDAQYF. As DNA, the CDR3 is TGTGCCAGCTTCGGGACAGGGGTCCTTCCAGATGCGCAGTATTTT.

J is TRBJ2-7 and V is TRBV10-3; D is possibly TRBD2 (6 bases). The CDR3 consists of 11 residues. The V gene lost 7 bases and the J gene lost 5 bases, with 9 bases spanning the gap. From germline, CDR1 is ENHRY and CDR2 SYGVKD. This CDR3 reads CAITGGDEQYF. The CDR3 DNA reads as TGTGCCATCACAGGAGGGGACGAGCAGTACTTC.